Presented here are 7 T cell receptor beta chains from one specimen sequenced in a study of shared clonotypes between healthy human individuals (dated by TCRdb to the early 2020s). The method behind the library was the immunoSEQ multiplex PCR assay. TCRdb obtained this table from immuneACCESS and retained in-frame rearrangements with V and J assigned. These tables miss some clones; where compared with another copy, unresolved V genes account for less than half of the shortfall, and the remainder is unexplained. This sample holds some 2.1 million clones; about 94% were observed only once. The leading ten clones occupy approximately 1.7% of the sample. CD8 naive samples were CD45RO-negative cells positively selected for CCR7, giving a CD45RA+CCR7+ population that excluded TemRA cells. What was sequenced was naive CD8+ T cells from PBMCs. The cell subset or site label on this specimen signifies: CD45RA+CCR7+. The receptors were gathered from a man aged 18 to 30 in good health. Some clones in this sample may be carry-over from other donors' samples.

This clone appeared once. The chain employs TRBV7-9 and TRBJ1-4; D unresolved. Trimming pared 4 bases from V and 0 bases from J, leaving 21 bases between. The CDR3 totals 19 residues. Germline V gene sequence: CDR1 SEHNR, CDR2 FQNEAQ (reference sequence). CDR3 DNA sequence: TGTGCCAGCAGCTCCCCGGGGTGGGAGGGCGCGGCAACTAATGAAAAACTGTTTTTT. As protein: CASSSPGWEGAATNEKLFF.

Only one count was recorded for this clone. The same CDR3 arises from other DNA sequences in this sample as well. The chain is built from TRBV7-9 and TRBJ2-1, with D unclear. The V and J ends lost 0 bases and 4 bases respectively, with 7 bases between them. The CDR3 totals 14 residues. Germline assignment: CDR1 SEHNR and CDR2 FQNEAQ (reference sequence). The CDR3 bases are TGTGCCAGCAGCTTAGCCGGCGGATACAATGAGCAGTTCTTC. It specifies CASSLAGGYNEQFF.

This clone has only one observation. The chain carries TRBV5-1 and TRBJ2-7; 7 bases fit TRBD2. CDR3 length: 12 residues. J was trimmed by 5 bases and V by 7 bases; bases with no gene match: 6. Germline V CDR1 and CDR2: SGHRS, YFSETQ. The CDR3 reads CASSQGGHEQYF. The CDR3 DNA follows: TGCGCCAGCTCCCAGGGAGGGCACGAGCAGTACTTC.

This chain joins TRBV27 and TRBJ2-1, with D perhaps assigned TRBD1 or TRBD2 (5 bases each). Deletions cut 0 bases from V and 3 bases from J, with 12 bases between. Germline V gene sequence: CDR1 MNHEY, CDR2 SMNVEV (reference sequence). The CDR3 runs to 16 residues. The CDR3 DNA reads TGTGCCAGCAGTTTATCCGGAGAGGGGTACTACAATGAGCAGTTCTTC. Amino acid sequence: CASSLSGEGYYNEQFF.

In its sample, this clone was seen once. Additional DNA sequences in this sample encode the identical CDR3. CDR3 protein: CAISESSYEQYF. For the CDR3, the DNA is TGTGCCATCAGTGAGTCAAGCTACGAGCAGTACTTC. The chain is built from TRBV10-3 and TRBJ2-7, with D uncertain. Germline CDR1 ENHRY, CDR2 SYGVKD. The V end was cut by 0 bases, the J end by 3 bases, with 3 bases between. The CDR3 length is 12 residues.

The chain carries TRBV28 and TRBJ1-2; TRBD1 might be the D (6 bases). This CDR3 is 16 amino acids long. In germline, CDR1 is MDHEN, CDR2 SYDVKM. V shed 6 bases and J shed 0 bases, with 17 bases lying between them. As DNA, the CDR3 is TGTGCCAGCAGCTATATCGGCCAGGGGCCTAACTATGGCTACACCTTC. Its translation is CASSYIGQGPNYGYTF.

This chain connects TRBV7-2 to TRBJ2-3; 7 bases line up with TRBD2. The germline CDR1 and CDR2 sequences are SGHTA and FQGNSA. The CDR3 has 16 amino acids. Trimming took 2 bases from V and 2 from J; bases not matched to a gene: 7. CDR3 sequence: CASSLTLAALTDTQYF. The CDR3 DNA follows: TGTGCCAGCAGCTTAACGCTAGCGGCCCTCACAGATACGCAGTATTTT.